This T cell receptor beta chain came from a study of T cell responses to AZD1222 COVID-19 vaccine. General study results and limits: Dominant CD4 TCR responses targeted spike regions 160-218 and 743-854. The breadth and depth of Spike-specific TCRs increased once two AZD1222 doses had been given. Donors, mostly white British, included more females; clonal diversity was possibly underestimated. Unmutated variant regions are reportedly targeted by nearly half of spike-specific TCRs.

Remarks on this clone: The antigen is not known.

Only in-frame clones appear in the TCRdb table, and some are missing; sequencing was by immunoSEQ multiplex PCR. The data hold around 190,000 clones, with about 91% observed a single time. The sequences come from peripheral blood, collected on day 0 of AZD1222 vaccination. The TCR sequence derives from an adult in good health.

CDR3 region: CATSDCPGQGNYGYTF. As DNA, the CDR3 is TGTGCCACCAGTGATTGCCCGGGGCAGGGAAACTATGGCTACACCTTC. This chain uses TRBV24-1 with TRBJ1-2, with TRBD1 as a possible D gene (5 bases). CDR3 length: 16 residues. CDR1 and CDR2 from the germline V gene are KGHDR and SFDVKD. The germline V and J ends were trimmed by 2 bases and 2 bases, with 14 bases remaining between them.